This entry describes one T cell receptor (beta chain). The record originates from a study of shared clonotypes between healthy human individuals. 200 to 250 ng DNA, around 30,000 T cell genomes, went into each sorted-subset replicate PCR. Clones were read by immunoSEQ multiplex PCR, and TCRdb kept only the in-frame ones, dropping some. The sample records some 660,000 clones, roughly 72% being singletons. Input material: memory CD4+ T cells sorted from blood. The subset was: CD45RA-negative fraction. This receptor was taken from a woman under 40 in good health.

The CDR3, as DNA: TGTGCCTGGAGTGTACCTGGGGGCCAAAACATTCAGTACTTC. This gives the protein CAWSVPGGQNIQYF. The V call is TRBV30, the J call TRBJ2-4; perhaps TRBD1 as D (6 bases). V was shortened by 0 bases and J by 5 bases, with 11 bases between the two germline ends. CDR1 GTSNPN and CDR2 SVGIG come from the germline V gene (reference sequence). CDR3 length: 14 amino acids. Variable domain in full (rest from reference TRBV30 and TRBJ2-4): SQTIHQWPATLVQPVGSPLSLECTVEGTSNPNLYWYRQAAGRGLQLLFYSVGIGQISSEVPQNLSASRPQDRQFILSSKKLLLSDSGFYLCAWSVPGGQNIQYFGAGTRLSVL.